A selection of T cell receptor beta chains follows, all from one sample in a study of cytomegalovirus exposure and HLA in healthy donors. Clones were sequenced by immunoSEQ multiplex PCR, and TCRdb holds only the in-frame ones, with some missing. Of 150,000 to 200,000 clones detected, over 80% appear once; the ten largest clones hold roughly 1.2%. The sequenced sample consisted of PBMCs. These TCRs come from a boy aged 2 to 10 in good health and CMV-seronegative. The CDR3 runs from the conserved cysteine through the conserved F or W. D genes are given only for firm matches. Clone size is stated in some rows and not others, as once, few, many or a class when expanded.

j_gene,v_gene,abundance,d_gene,CDR3nt,CDR3aa
TRBJ2-3,TRBV4-2,-,TRBD2,TGTGCCAGCAGCCAAGGAGGTCCCGCTAGCGGGAGGGGCACAGATACGCAGTATTTT,CASSQGGPASGRGTDTQYF
TRBJ2-5,TRBV20-1,-,-,TGCAGTGCCGAAGACAGGCTGGCCCAGTACTTC,CSAEDRLAQYF
TRBJ2-3,TRBV30,-,TRBD1,TGTGCCTGGAGATTGACAGGGGGAACAGATACGCAGTATTTT,CAWRLTGGTDTQYF
TRBJ2-1,TRBV7-9,few,-,TGTGCCAGCAGCCAAAGTCGGGGCTACAATGAGCAGTTCTTC,CASSQSRGYNEQFF
TRBJ2-5,TRBV14,-,-,TGTGCCAGCAGCCACGGGGCAGTAGCGGCCCAGTACTTC,CASSHGAVAAQYF
TRBJ2-7,TRBV10-2,-,-,TGTGCCAGCAGTGCGAGCCCCCCCGACGAGCAGTACTTC,CASSASPPDEQYF
TRBJ1-2,TRBV19,once,TRBD1,TGTGCCAGTAGCCCACCGACAGGGGCCGGTGGTGGCTATGGCTACACCTTC,CASSPPTGAGGGYGYTF
TRBJ1-2,TRBV19,-,-,TGTGCCAGTAGTACATCCCTCGGTAACTATGGCTACACCTTC,CASSTSLGNYGYTF
TRBJ1-1,TRBV9,-,-,TGTGCCAGCAGCGTAGCTACAGGGACGGACAGACTTTTCACTGAAGCTTTCTTT,CASSVATGTDRLFTEAFF
TRBJ1-1,TRBV9,-,TRBD1,TGTGCCAGCAGCGGGAGACAGGGTGGGGGAAACACTGAAGCTTTCTTT,CASSGRQGGGNTEAFF
TRBJ2-2,TRBV5-4,-,-,TGTGCCAGCAGCCCCGAAGCGGGTTGGACCGCCGGGGAGCTGTTTTTT,CASSPEAGWTAGELFF
TRBJ2-1,TRBV18,once,-,TGTGCCAGCTCACCGTGGGACTCCAATGAGCAGTTCTTC,CASSPWDSNEQFF
TRBJ2-2,TRBV5-1,-,-,TGCGCCAGCAGCCAACTCGGGGAGCTGTTTTTT,CASSQLGELFF
TRBJ1-1,TRBV15,-,-,TGTGCCACCAGCGTCAAGGGGGACACGAACACTGAAGCTTTCTTT,CATSVKGDTNTEAFF
TRBJ2-1,TRBV2,-,TRBD1,TGTGCCAGCAAAATTTCGGGGACAGGGGACTACAATGAGCAGTTCTTC,CASKISGTGDYNEQFF
TRBJ2-2,TRBV6-6,-,-,TGTGCCAGCAGTTACCTGGGAGTAACCGGGGAGCTGTTTTTT,CASSYLGVTGELFF
TRBJ2-7,TRBV15,-,TRBD1,TGTGCCACCAGCCCCCGACCTGGACAGGCCCTCTCCTACGAGCAGTACTTC,CATSPRPGQALSYEQYF
TRBJ2-5,TRBV11-2,-,-,TGTGCCAGCAGCTCCACAATGGGGGGGCCGCAAGAGACCCAGTACTTC,CASSSTMGGPQETQYF
TRBJ2-7,TRBV7-2,-,-,TGTGCCAGCCAACTCAATTCGGGCTACGAGCAGTACTTC,CASQLNSGYEQYF
TRBJ1-6,TRBV18,-,TRBD1,TGTGCCAGGCGACCGGGACAGGGGGCGGACTCCTATAATTCACCCCTCCACTTT,CARRPGQGADSYNSPLHF
TRBJ2-3,TRBV5-6,-,TRBD2,TGTGCCAGCAGCGAGGGACTAGCGGTCGATACGCAGTATTTT,CASSEGLAVDTQYF
TRBJ2-7,TRBV6-5,once,-,TGTGCCAGCAGTTACTCAATGGACAGACCCTACGAGCAGTACTTC,CASSYSMDRPYEQYF
TRBJ1-1,TRBV10-3,-,-,TGTGCCATCAGTGTGCGCAGTAGCAGTTCCACTGAAGCTTTCTTT,CAISVRSSSSTEAFF
TRBJ1-6,TRBV6-6,-,TRBD1,TGTGCCAGCAGTCTACAGGGGCAGGAAGGTTCACCCCTCCACTTT,CASSLQGQEGSPLHF
TRBJ2-7,TRBV18,-,-,TGTGCCAGCTCTGTCGGGAGCTCCTACGAGCAGTACTTC,CASSVGSSYEQYF
TRBJ1-2,TRBV15,once,TRBD1,TGTGCCACCAGCAGCGGGGGGACAGGGGTTGGCTACACCTTC,CATSSGGTGVGYTF
TRBJ1-1,TRBV9,-,-,TGTGCCAGCAGCGCCCCTGCCGGGACATTGAACACTGAAGCTTTCTTT,CASSAPAGTLNTEAFF
TRBJ2-5,TRBV9,-,TRBD2,TGTGCCAGCAGCCCGACTGGGGCGGGAGGAAGGGAGACCCAGTACTTC,CASSPTGAGGRETQYF
TRBJ1-1,TRBV29-1,once,-,TGCAGCGTTGCTGGACAGATGAACACTGAAGCTTTCTTT,CSVAGQMNTEAFF
TRBJ2-7,TRBV5-5,-,TRBD2,TGTGCCAGCAGCGAGGGACTAGCGGGGTCCTACGAGCAGTACTTC,CASSEGLAGSYEQYF
TRBJ2-3,TRBV7-2,-,-,TGTGCCAGCAGCTTAGCCCTAGCAGATGATACGCAGTATTTT,CASSLALADDTQYF
TRBJ2-3,TRBV19,-,TRBD1,TGTGCCAGTAGTGTACAGGGGGCTGGGGTTCATTTT,CASSVQGAGVHF
TRBJ1-1,TRBV5-4,-,-,TGTGCCAGCAGCCCCGAACCGGGATCGAACACTGAAGCTTTCTTT,CASSPEPGSNTEAFF
TRBJ2-2,TRBV5-4,-,TRBD2,TGTGCCAGCAGCTTCGGGACTAGTGGGACCGGGGAGCTGTTTTTT,CASSFGTSGTGELFF
TRBJ2-7,TRBV12-2,-,-,TGTGCAAGTCGCATACTAGTTGGAGCGGGAGGCCTCTACGAGCAGTACTTC,CASRILVGAGGLYEQYF
TRBJ1-2,TRBV7-9,-,TRBD1,TGTGCCAGCAGTCAAACAGGGGTCGGCTACACCTTC,CASSQTGVGYTF
TRBJ1-6,TRBV19,-,-,TGTGCCAGTAGCAACCCCGGCGCGGGGGTGCTTCTATCCCTCCACTTT,CASSNPGAGVLLSLHF
TRBJ2-7,TRBV9,-,TRBD2,TGTGCCAGCAGCGAGACGGCGGGAGGGGATGAGCAGTACTTC,CASSETAGGDEQYF
TRBJ1-2,TRBV7-2,-,-,TGTGCCAGCAGCTTCCCGGGTGGGGGCTACACCTTC,CASSFPGGGYTF
TRBJ1-3,TRBV6-5,-,TRBD1,TGTGCCAGCAGTTTCCCCGGGACAGGGAAATTTGGAACCATATATTTT,CASSFPGTGKFGTIYF
TRBJ2-1,TRBV14,few,-,TGTGCCAGCAGCCAAGAGATATGGTCGGGTTACAATGAGCAGTTCTTC,CASSQEIWSGYNEQFF
TRBJ2-5,TRBV20-1,-,TRBD2,TGCAGTGGGGGACTACAAGAGACCCAGTACTTC,CSGGLQETQYF
TRBJ2-7,TRBV27,-,TRBD1,TGTGCCAGCAGCCCCGGGACAGGTAACGAGCAGTACTTC,CASSPGTGNEQYF
TRBJ1-1,TRBV7-3,-,-,TGTGCCAGCAGCTCGATTGGGGGGAGGGGAACGAACACTGAAGCTTTCTTT,CASSSIGGRGTNTEAFF
TRBJ1-1,TRBV7-2,-,TRBD1,TGTGCCAGCAGCTTCGTTTTCTGGGGGACAGGCCTTGAAGCTTTCTTT,CASSFVFWGTGLEAFF
TRBJ1-1,TRBV5-5,few,-,TGTGCCAGGGCCCTGAGCGGGGGCACTGAAGCTTTCTTT,CARALSGGTEAFF
TRBJ2-3,TRBV14,-,-,TGTGCCAGCAGCCTTAGAGGTCCAGCGGACTACACAGATACGCAGTATTTT,CASSLRGPADYTDTQYF
TRBJ2-1,TRBV30,once,TRBD2,TGTGCCTGGAGTGTAGGTCGGGAGGTCTACAATGAGCAGTTCTTC,CAWSVGREVYNEQFF
TRBJ2-5,TRBV27,-,TRBD2,TGTGCCAGCAGTTTAAGGGGACTAAACCAAGAGACCCAGTACTTC,CASSLRGLNQETQYF